This T cell receptor (beta chain) derives from a study of technical replicates of blood from several donors. Trimming took 6 bases from V and 1 from J, leaving 9 bases between them. CDR1 MDHEN and CDR2 SYDVKM come from the germline V gene. The CDR3 sequence is 13 residues long. TCRdb's table, derived via immunoSEQ multiplex PCR, lists solely in-frame clones and lacks some. Of under 85,000 clones in the sample, approximately 93% were seen once. The chain employs TRBV28 and TRBJ1-1, with D possibly being TRBD1 (5 bases). This sequence originates from a human donor in good health. The sample was T cells isolated from PBMCs. In DNA form, the CDR3 reads TGTGCCAGCAGGGGGGGTTGGAACACTGAAGCTTTCTTT. Translation: CASRGGWNTEAFF.